The sequence of this TCR beta chain was determined in a study of T cell repertoires in cytomegalovirus infection. For the study at large: Public TCR beta signatures provided an indication of both CMV infection and a matching HLA type.

Study observations and caveats: HLA-C-restricted CMV clonotypes gave the most frequent clonotype in two of eight donors.

This CDR3 contains 17 residues. CDR1 and CDR2 from the germline V gene are SGHTA and FQGTGA. Unmatched junction bases numbered 7, after V lost 5 bases and J lost 1 base. This clonotype came up a few times. Its antigen is unidentified. TCRdb redid the calling of the reads with MiXCR, one entry per CDR3 protein. The sample includes hundreds of thousands of distinct CDR3 sequences, 35% to 45% of them seen just once. The clonotype was recovered from a human donor in good health (CMV status not recorded). Some clones in this sample may be carry-over from other donors' samples. The source material was PBMCs. The chain couples TRBV7-3 to TRBJ2-6; 8 nucleotides match TRBD1. DNA of the CDR3: TGTGCCAGCAGCGCCGGGACAGGAGGATCTGGGGCCAACGTCCTGACTTTC. It codes for CASSAGTGGSGANVLTF.